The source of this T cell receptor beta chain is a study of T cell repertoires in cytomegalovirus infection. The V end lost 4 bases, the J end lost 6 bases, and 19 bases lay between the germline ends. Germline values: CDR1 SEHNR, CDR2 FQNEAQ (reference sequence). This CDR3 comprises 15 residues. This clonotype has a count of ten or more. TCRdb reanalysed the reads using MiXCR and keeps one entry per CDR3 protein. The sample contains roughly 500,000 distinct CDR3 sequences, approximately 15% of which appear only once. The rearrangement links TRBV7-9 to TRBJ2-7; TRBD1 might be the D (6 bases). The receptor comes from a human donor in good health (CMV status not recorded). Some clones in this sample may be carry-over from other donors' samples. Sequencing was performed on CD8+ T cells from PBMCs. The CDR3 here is CASSSREDSRGEQYF. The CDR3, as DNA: TGTGCCAGCAGCTCCCGAGAGGACAGCCGGGGCGAGCAGTACTTC.